This entry features one T cell receptor (beta chain) sequence. Its matching antigen is unknown. The template was RNA from unsorted bulk tissue. More than 3 cm separated this lung sample from the edge of the tumor. This record comes from a study of tumor and adjacent non-tumor tissue in lung cancer. The library came from three nested PCR rounds adapted from ARM-PCR protocols. TCRdb re-called the multiplex PCR reads through MiXCR, storing one row per CDR3 protein. The table lists 77,000 or so distinct CDR3 sequences, over 65% of them singletons, with around 43% in the top ten. The study, taken as a whole, reports: Tumor TCR diversity, when higher, was linked to shorter survival.

V was trimmed by 7 bases and J by 6 bases, leaving 10 bases between them. This CDR3 region has 13 residues. Germline-derived CDR1 and CDR2 are MDHEN and SYDVKM. The TCR comes from a man between 65 and 85 years old with non-small cell lung cancer. The sample consisted of distant non-tumor lung tissue. V and J are TRBV28 and TRBJ1-6, with D perhaps TRBD1 (5 bases). In nucleotides, the CDR3 is TGTGCCAGCACCGGGACCTGTAATTCACCCCTCCACTTT. Its translation is CASTGTCNSPLHF.